This record looks at one T cell receptor beta chain sequence and its context. Its target is not known. With two-round multiplex PCR, TCR beta CDR3 sequences were amplified from genomic DNA. The authors ran first-round PCR with primers specific to each TRBV and TRBJ gene. For its second round, the PCR relied on universal primers. TCRdb redid the calling of the multiplex PCR reads with MiXCR, one entry per CDR3 protein. The repertoire consists of tens of thousands of distinct CDR3 sequences, with roughly 45% occurring once and the leading ten covering roughly 30%. This record belongs to a study of prognosis after radiotherapy for stage I lung cancer. For the study at large: Recruitment took place in Nanjing, China, where patients with stage I non-small cell lung cancer were enrolled between early 2018 and early 2019. A handful of patients developed post-radiotherapy distant metastases at median 7 months; more than 13 had no significant progression.

This CDR3 spans 13 amino acids. Trimming removed 6 bases from V and 6 bases from J; junction bases left unmatched: 8. Study-wide results and limits: The study left the tumor specificity of the expanded TCR clones undetermined.

Sequences were derived from PBMCs, sampled before or after stereotactic body radiation therapy (not recorded which). V usage is TRBV12-3 or TRBV12-4 and J usage is TRBJ2-7; 7 bases are a match to TRBD1. The sequence was collected from a donor at least 50 years old with non-small cell lung cancer. CDR3 amino acids: CASSLSTGLEQYF. In DNA form, the CDR3 reads TGTGCCAGCAGCCTATCGACAGGGCTCGAGCAGTACTTC.